This entry is about one T cell receptor (beta chain). Its antigen is not known. Time point specified: newly diagnosed, previously untreated cHL patient sample. Starting with thawed PBMCs, CD4+ T cells were purified by magnetic negative selection. The authors used newly diagnosed, untreated classical Hodgkin lymphoma PBMCs as comparison. Profiling relied on immunoSEQ multiplex PCR, and the TCRdb table lists in-frame clones only, not all of them. The sample consists of fewer than 25,000 clones, 80% to 90% of them appearing once. This specimen comes from a study of PD-1 blockade in classical Hodgkin lymphoma. Regarding the study as a whole: Reports described newly diagnosed patients as having lower baseline TCR diversity than healthy donors. With respect to the repertoire differences, their causes, possibly disease activity or prior therapy, remain undefined.

The sample taken for sequencing was CD4+ T cells from blood. The sequence came from a human donor with classical Hodgkin lymphoma.

CDR3 coding DNA: TGTGCCAGCAGCTTGCCGGACCGGAACACTGAAGCTTTCTTT. Amino acid sequence: CASSLPDRNTEAFF. V is TRBV5-6 and J is TRBJ1-1; D is unresolved. CDR3 size: 14 residues. The germline CDR1 and CDR2 sequences are SGHDT and YYEEEE. Trimming removed 1 base at V and 1 base at J, with 8 bases between. Supplemented by reference TRBV5-6 and TRBJ1-1, the full variable domain reads DAGVTQSPTHLIKTRGQQVTLRCSPKSGHDTVSWYQQALGQGPQFIFQYYEEEERQRGNFPDRFSGHQFPNYSSELNVNALLLGDSALYLCASSLPDRNTEAFFGQGTRLTVV.